Following are 21 T cell receptor beta chains from one sample sequenced in a study of blood T cell repertoires in COVID-19 (dated by TCRdb to about 2020). Receptor amplification or capture employed the immunoSEQ multiplex PCR assay. This immuneACCESS table, as held by TCRdb, lists in-frame sequences with V and J called but not all clones. Of the missing ones, under half trace to an unresolved V gene in checked studies; the others have no known cause. The sample yields hundreds of thousands of clones; roughly 85% were counted once. The top ten clones comprise approximately 10% of the sample. Specimen: peripheral blood. Receptors originate from a woman in her forties or fifties who had recovered from COVID-19.

V is TRBV7-2 and J is TRBJ2-5, with D possibly being TRBD2 (6 bases). The CDR3 totals 14 residues. Germline V gene data show CDR1 as SGHTA and CDR2 as FQGNSA. V dropped 1 base and J dropped 5 bases, with 11 bases sitting between them. CDR3 nucleotide sequence: TGTGCCAGCAGCTTAGGGAGGGTAGGGGAGACCCAGTACTTC. Protein product: CASSLGRVGETQYF.

Only one count was recorded for this clone. The J gene is TRBJ2-2, the V gene TRBV6-5; the D gene is possibly TRBD2 (5 bases). V lost 4 bases and J lost 8, with 14 bases in between. The CDR3 sequence is 14 residues long. CDR1 and CDR2 from the germline V gene are MNHEY and SVGAGI. The CDR3 sequence is CASSSTINRGELFF. The CDR3 DNA follows: TGTGCCAGCAGTTCGACTATAAACCGTGGGGAGCTGTTTTTT.

This sequence joins TRBV7-7 and TRBJ2-5; 12 nucleotides align to TRBD2. The CDR3 loop spans 15 amino acids. The V segment lost 5 bases and the J segment 4 bases; nucleotides outside the gene matches: 5. CDR1 and CDR2 (germline): SSHAT, FNYEAQ (reference sequence). The CDR3 DNA follows: TGTGCCAGCAGCCGTGGACTAGCGGGATCAGAGACCCAGTACTTC. Protein: CASSRGLAGSETQYF.

The chain uses TRBV9 and TRBJ2-1; TRBD1 agrees at 12 bases. V shed 4 bases, J shed 1 base, and the junction held 9 bases outside the gene matches. This CDR3 region has 18 residues. Germline assignment: CDR1 SGDLS and CDR2 YYNGEE. CDR3 amino acids: CASSTRDRGLASYNEQFF. CDR3 DNA sequence: TGTGCCAGCAGCACCCGGGACAGGGGGCTTGCGTCCTACAATGAGCAGTTCTTC.

In this sample, this clone turned up once. The chain joins TRBV5-1 to TRBJ2-5; TRBD2 matches 8 bases. Trimming removed 4 bases from V and 5 bases from J; junction bases left unmatched: 4. CDR1 SGHRS and CDR2 YFSETQ come from the germline V gene. The CDR3 runs to 13 residues. The CDR3 is CASSTGGGETQYF. The CDR3 nucleotides read TGCGCCAGCAGCACGGGAGGGGGTGAGACCCAGTACTTC.

DNA of the CDR3: TGTGCCAGCAGCGGCGCGACAGGGTTTCTAAGTTTCTTT. It codes for CASSGATGFLSFF. This rearrangement joins TRBV7-2 to TRBJ1-1; the match to TRBD1 covers 7 bases. Looked up from germline, CDR1 is SGHTA and CDR2 is FQGNSA. Trimming cost V 5 bases and J 13 bases; bases outside gene matches: 13. The CDR3 sequence is 13 residues long.

The chain employs TRBV7-2 and TRBJ2-1; 8 bases are a match to TRBD2. The length of the CDR3 is 15 residues. The germline V gene encodes CDR1 SGHTA and CDR2 FQGNSA. Trimming took 5 bases from V and 4 from J; bases not matched to a gene: 7. The CDR3 bases are TGTGCCAGCAGCACAAGCGGGAGTCGATACAATGAGCAGTTCTTC. Translating it yields CASSTSGSRYNEQFF.

This clone was seen a few times. The chain employs TRBV7-2 and TRBJ2-3, with a possible D match to TRBD2 (5 bases). The germline CDR1 and CDR2 sequences are SGHTA and FQGNSA. CDR3 length: 15 amino acids. V lost 6 bases, J lost 0 bases, and 13 bases lay in between. The CDR3 coding sequence is TGTGCCAGCAGGGAGCGGAGAACTAGCACAGATACGCAGTATTTT. This sequence encodes CASRERRTSTDTQYF.

The chain couples TRBV9 to TRBJ1-2; 7 bases align to TRBD1. The CDR3 contains 13 residues. The V segment lost 4 bases and the J segment 8 bases; nucleotides outside the gene matches: 8. Germline loops: CDR1 SGDLS, CDR2 YYNGEE. The CDR3 DNA reads as TGTGCCAGCAGCCCCCGACAGGGCTACGGCTACACCTTC. Its translation: CASSPRQGYGYTF.

The V gene is TRBV6-6, the J gene TRBJ2-5; 15 nucleotides align to TRBD2. Per germline, CDR1 MNHNY and CDR2 SVGAGI (reference sequence). This CDR3 spans 14 amino acids. V dropped 8 bases and J dropped 5; count of bases not matched to a gene: 3. The CDR3 DNA reads as TGTGCCAGCGGACTAGCGGGGGGGCCGGAGACCCAGTACTTC. Encoded protein: CASGLAGGPETQYF.

The chain employs TRBV4-3 and TRBJ2-3; the D gene is possibly TRBD2 (5 bases). Trimming removed 0 bases from V and 1 base from J, with 11 bases in between. The V gene's germline CDR1 is LGHNA and CDR2 YSLEER. The CDR3 covers 16 residues. CDR3 in DNA: TGCGCCAGCAGCCAAGAAGGCGGGCTCGGCACAGATACGCAGTATTTT. Protein sequence: CASSQEGGLGTDTQYF.

The chain uses TRBV30 and TRBJ1-1; 11 bases align to TRBD1. With V trimmed by 0 bases and J by 7 bases, 7 bases remained unmatched. Looked up from germline, CDR1 is GTSNPN and CDR2 is SVGIG (reference sequence). This CDR3 region has 15 residues. This CDR3 is CAWSVVGQGGIEAFF. DNA for the CDR3: TGTGCCTGGAGTGTTGTGGGACAGGGGGGAATTGAAGCTTTCTTT.

This chain links TRBV7-8 with TRBJ1-1; D remains unclear. The V end lost 2 bases, the J end lost 1 base, and 14 bases lay between the germline ends. The CDR3 runs to 16 residues. Germline assignment: CDR1 SGHVS and CDR2 FQNEAQ. For the CDR3, the DNA is TGTGCCAGCAGCTTAAGGCCCCCCACAGCGAACACTGAAGCTTTCTTT. Amino acid sequence: CASSLRPPTANTEAFF.

The chain joins TRBV28 to TRBJ1-2; D unclear. Trimming removed 2 bases from V and 1 base from J, with 8 bases in between. The V gene's germline CDR1 is MDHEN and CDR2 SYDVKM. This CDR3 spans 14 amino acids. The chain's CDR3 is CASSLVTGNYGYTF. CDR3 coding DNA: TGTGCCAGCAGTTTAGTGACGGGTAACTATGGCTACACCTTC.

The gene calls are TRBV28 and TRBJ2-1, with D perhaps TRBD1 (6 bases). The ends were cut back, 6 bases at V and 6 bases at J, with 9 bases in the middle. Germline assignment: CDR1 MDHEN and CDR2 SYDVKM. The CDR3 length is 12 residues. This CDR3 reads CASRMTGNEQFF. CDR3 DNA: TGTGCCAGCAGAATGACAGGCAATGAGCAGTTCTTC. Variable domain in full (rest from reference TRBV28 and TRBJ2-1): DVKVTQSSRYLVKRTGEKVFLECVQDMDHENMFWYRQDPGLGLRLIYFSYDVKMKEKGDIPEGYSVSREKKERFSLILESASTNQTSMYLCASRMTGNEQFFGPGTRLTVL.

As DNA, the CDR3 is TGTGCCAGCTCACCATCGGAGGGCTCCTACGAGCAGTACTTC. Its translation: CASSPSEGSYEQYF. V usage is TRBV18 and J usage is TRBJ2-7; D might be TRBD2 (6 bases). This CDR3 has 14 residues. Trimming cost V 2 bases and J 0 bases, with 8 bases left between them. Germline lookup yields CDR1 KGHSH and CDR2 LQKENI.

The CDR3 spells CASSPGGGAFRDTQYF. DNA for the CDR3: TGTGCCAGCAGCCCCGGCGGGGGGGCCTTTCGAGATACGCAGTATTTT. The chain joins TRBV11-2 to TRBJ2-3, with 9 bases matching TRBD2. This CDR3 is built from 16 residues. Losses at the gene ends were 5 bases for V and 5 bases for J; bases not matched to a gene: 11. Germline V gene sequence: CDR1 SGHAT, CDR2 FQNNGV. Full variable domain (rest looked up from reference TRBV11-2 and TRBJ2-3): EAGVAQSPRYKIIEKRQSVAFWCNPISGHATLYWYQQILGQGPKLLIQFQNNGVVDDSQLPKDRFSAERLKGVDSTLKIQPAKLEDSAVYLCASSPGGGAFRDTQYFGPGTRLTVL.

The chain employs TRBV19 and TRBJ2-7; 7 positions match TRBD2. The CDR3 is 13 amino acids. Germline lookup yields CDR1 LNHDA and CDR2 SQIVND (reference sequence). The J segment lost 3 bases and the V segment lost 7 bases, leaving 6 bases of the junction unmatched. The CDR3 bases are TGTGCCAGTAATCGCGGGGAGGGCTACGAGCAGTACTTC. It encodes CASNRGEGYEQYF.

CDR3 region: CASSQKSGILSGNTIYF. The CDR3 DNA sequence: TGCGCCAGCAGTCAAAAGTCGGGAATACTCTCTGGAAACACCATATATTTT. The rearrangement joins TRBV23-1 to TRBJ1-3; D unclear. TRBV23-1 is an open reading frame whose function is uncertain. V dropped 2 bases and J dropped 0 bases, with 14 bases sitting between them. The CDR3 sequence is 17 residues long.

The chain recombines TRBV10-3 with TRBJ2-7; maybe TRBD2 (8 bases). CDR1 is ENHRY and CDR2 is SYGVKD in the germline V gene. The V gene lost 4 bases and the J gene lost 6 bases, with 16 bases spanning the gap. The CDR3 extends over 14 amino acids. Here the CDR3 DNA reads TGTGCCATCAGTGGGACTAGCCGACAGGGCGAGCAGTACTTC. Translated: CAISGTSRQGEQYF.

V and J are TRBV19 and TRBJ1-1, with TRBD1 matching over 7 bases. There are 14 residues in the CDR3. The V and J ends lost 6 bases and 0 bases, in that order; junction bases with no gene match: 4. Germline lookup yields CDR1 LNHDA and CDR2 SQIVND (reference sequence). The CDR3 DNA reads as TGTGCCAGTAGCGGGACAGCAATGAACACTGAAGCTTTCTTT. This codes for CASSGTAMNTEAFF.